This TCR beta chain appears in the sequencing data of a study of T cell responses to AZD1222 COVID-19 vaccine. CDR1 and CDR2 (germline): SNHLY, FYNNEI. This CDR3 has 13 amino acids. Losses at the gene ends were 7 bases for V and 6 bases for J; bases not matched to a gene: 6. The table came from immunoSEQ multiplex PCR; TCRdb's copy has only in-frame clones and leaves some out. The table has tens of thousands of clones, just over 85% seen once; the top ten hold about 6%. The chain uses TRBV2 and TRBJ1-1; 9 bases align to TRBD1. This receptor was obtained from an adult in good health. Here the sequenced sample was peripheral blood, taken on day 0 of AZD1222 vaccination. The CDR3 nucleotides are TGTGCCAGCACCAGGACAGGGGACGCTGAAGCTTTCTTT. Residues: CASTRTGDAEAFF.